Following are 10 T cell receptor beta chains from one sample sequenced in a study of shared clonotypes between healthy human individuals. Produced via immunoSEQ multiplex PCR; TCRdb's table is partial and in-frame only. This sample has around 940,000 clones, with about 80% found just once. Sequenced: memory CD4+ T cells sorted from blood. The subset denotes: CD45RA-negative fraction. These receptor sequences come from a man aged 18 to 29 in good health.

This clone was detected once. The chain employs TRBV29-1 and TRBJ2-3, with 10 bases fitting TRBD2. CDR1 and CDR2 (germline): SQVTM, ANQGSEA. This CDR3 contains 15 residues. The trim removed 3 bases at V and 11 bases at J, leaving 14 bases unmatched. The DNA of the CDR3 is TGCAGCGTTGATGAGCCTAGCGGGAGAGGGGATCTGCAGTATTTT. It codes for CSVDEPSGRGDLQYF.

This clone appeared a few times. V and J are TRBV11-2 and TRBJ1-5; D is undetermined. The germline gives CDR1 SGHAT, CDR2 FQNNGV. Trimming took off 2 bases at V and 3 bases at J, with 5 bases between the two ends. This CDR3 contains 13 residues. CDR3 nucleotides: TGTGCCAGCAGCTTACAGTACAATCAGCCCCAGCATTTT. Translating it yields CASSLQYNQPQHF.

The rearrangement uses TRBV29-1 and TRBJ1-1, with 7 nucleotides matching TRBD1. J gave up 2 bases and V 8 bases, and 11 bases lay outside the gene matches. This CDR3 spans 14 amino acids. Germline V CDR1 and CDR2: SQVTM, ANQGSEA. The CDR3 sequence: CSHTSGTANTEAFF. The CDR3, as DNA: TGCAGCCATACAAGTGGGACAGCTAACACTGAAGCTTTCTTT. Full variable domain (missing parts from reference TRBV29-1 and TRBJ1-1): SAVISQKPSRDICQRGTSLTIQCQVDSQVTMMFWYRQQPGQSLTLIATANQGSEATYESGFVIDKFPISRPNLTFSTLTVSNMSPEDSSIYLCSHTSGTANTEAFFGQGTRLTVV.

This chain uses TRBV28 with TRBJ1-1; D is unclear. Looked up from germline, CDR1 is MDHEN and CDR2 is SYDVKM. Trimming pared 5 bases from V and 0 bases from J, leaving 10 bases between. The CDR3 is made up of 14 amino acids. The CDR3 loop reads CASSLMGMNTEAFF. The DNA for the CDR3 is TGTGCCAGCAGTCTAATGGGTATGAACACTGAAGCTTTCTTT. Full variable domain (missing parts from reference TRBV28 and TRBJ1-1): DVKVTQSSRYLVKRTGEKVFLECVQDMDHENMFWYRQDPGLGLRLIYFSYDVKMKEKGDIPEGYSVSREKKERFSLILESASTNQTSMYLCASSLMGMNTEAFFGQGTRLTVV.

The chain employs TRBV7-9 and TRBJ2-1, with D perhaps TRBD2 (7 bases). V was shortened by 9 bases and J by 5 bases, with 11 bases between the two germline ends. The CDR3 consists of 12 residues. Germline CDR1 reads SEHNR; CDR2 reads FQNEAQ (reference sequence). CDR3 nucleotides: TGTGCCAGGGCGGGGGCCAACAATGAGCAGTTCTTC. This codes for CARAGANNEQFF.

The V and J genes are TRBV11-2 and TRBJ2-7; TRBD2 aligns across 13 bases. Germline CDR1 SGHAT, CDR2 FQNNGV. This CDR3 has 15 residues. V shed 4 bases, J shed 8 bases, and the junction held 8 bases outside the gene matches. The CDR3 is CASSSDGTSGVQQYF. In nucleotides, the CDR3 is TGTGCCAGCAGCTCAGACGGGACTAGCGGGGTTCAGCAGTACTTC.

Only one count was recorded for this clone. This rearrangement joins TRBV5-1 to TRBJ1-1, with D tentatively TRBD1 (5 bases). Germline CDR1 is SGHRS and CDR2 is YFSETQ. Trimming took off 0 bases at V and 3 bases at J, with 12 bases between the two ends. This CDR3 contains 15 residues. CDR3 nucleotides: TGCGCCAGCAGCTTGGGACAGACCATATACACTGAAGCTTTCTTT. Protein sequence: CASSLGQTIYTEAFF.

The chain uses TRBV10-3 and TRBJ2-3; the D gene is possibly TRBD2 (6 bases). V lost 5 bases and J 0 bases, leaving 12 bases between the germline ends. Germline V gene lookup returns CDR1 ENHRY and CDR2 SYGVKD. This CDR3 is 15 amino acids long. The CDR3 loop is CAISTRGTSTDTQYF. Written as DNA, the CDR3 is TGTGCCATCAGTACTCGGGGGACTAGCACAGATACGCAGTATTTT.

A word on this clone: The same CDR3 also results from other DNA sequences found in this sample. V gene TRBV19 combines with J gene TRBJ1-5; a weak D match, TRBD1 (6 bases). This CDR3 comprises 12 residues. V shed 9 bases and J shed 3 bases, with 9 bases lying between them. In germline, CDR1 is LNHDA, CDR2 SQIVND (reference sequence). The CDR3: CASRGNNQPQHF. CDR3 sequence (DNA): TGTGCCAGCAGGGGTAACAATCAGCCCCAGCATTTT.

This CDR3 reads CASSPGTGDETQYF. Here the CDR3 DNA reads TGTGCCAGCAGCCCGGGGACAGGGGATGAGACCCAGTACTTC. V is TRBV7-2 and J is TRBJ2-5; 10 bases are shared with TRBD1. The length of the CDR3 is 14 residues. Trimming removed 5 bases from V and 5 bases from J; junction bases left unmatched: 5. CDR1 and CDR2 from the germline V gene are SGHTA and FQGNSA.